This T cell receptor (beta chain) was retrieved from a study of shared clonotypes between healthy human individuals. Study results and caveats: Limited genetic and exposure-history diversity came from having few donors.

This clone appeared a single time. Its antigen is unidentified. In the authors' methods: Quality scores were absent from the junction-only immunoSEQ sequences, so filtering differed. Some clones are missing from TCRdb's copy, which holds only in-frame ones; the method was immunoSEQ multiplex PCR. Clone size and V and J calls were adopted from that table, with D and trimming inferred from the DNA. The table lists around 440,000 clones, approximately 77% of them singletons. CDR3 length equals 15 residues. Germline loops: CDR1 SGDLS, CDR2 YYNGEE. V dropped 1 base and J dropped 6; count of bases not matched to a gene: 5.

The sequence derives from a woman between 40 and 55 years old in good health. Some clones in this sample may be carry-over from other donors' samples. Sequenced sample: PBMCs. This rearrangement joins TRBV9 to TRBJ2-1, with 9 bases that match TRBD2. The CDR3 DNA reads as TGTGCCAGCAGCGTAAGTAGCGGGAGTTTCAATGAGCAGTTCTTC. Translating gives CASSVSSGSFNEQFF.